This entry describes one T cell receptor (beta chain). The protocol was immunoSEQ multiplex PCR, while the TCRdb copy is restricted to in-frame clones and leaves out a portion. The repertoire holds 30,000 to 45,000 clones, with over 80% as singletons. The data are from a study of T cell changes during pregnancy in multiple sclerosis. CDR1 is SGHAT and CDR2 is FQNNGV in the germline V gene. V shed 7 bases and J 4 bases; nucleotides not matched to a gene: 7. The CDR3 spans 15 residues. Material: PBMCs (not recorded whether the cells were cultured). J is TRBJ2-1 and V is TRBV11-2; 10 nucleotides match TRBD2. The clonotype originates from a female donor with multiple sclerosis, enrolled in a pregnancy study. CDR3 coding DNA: TGTGCCAGCACCGGACTAGCGGAGAGTTACAATGAGCAGTTCTTC. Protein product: CASTGLAESYNEQFF.